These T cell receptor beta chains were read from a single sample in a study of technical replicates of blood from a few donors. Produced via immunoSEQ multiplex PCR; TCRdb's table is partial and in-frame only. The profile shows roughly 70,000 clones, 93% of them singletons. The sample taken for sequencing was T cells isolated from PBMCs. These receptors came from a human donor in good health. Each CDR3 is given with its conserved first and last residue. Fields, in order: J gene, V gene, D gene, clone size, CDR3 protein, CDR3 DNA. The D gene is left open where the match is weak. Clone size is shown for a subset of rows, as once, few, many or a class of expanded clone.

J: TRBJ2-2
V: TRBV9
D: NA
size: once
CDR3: CASSVDQNTGELFF
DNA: TGTGCCAGCAGCGTAGATCAGAACACCGGGGAGCTGTTTTTT

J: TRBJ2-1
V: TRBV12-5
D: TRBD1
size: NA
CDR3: CASGADRGLDNEQFF
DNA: TGTGCTAGTGGTGCGGACAGGGGGCTCGATAATGAGCAGTTCTTC

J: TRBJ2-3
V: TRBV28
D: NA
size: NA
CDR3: CASSLSLPTDTQYF
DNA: TGTGCCAGCAGTTTGTCACTCCCCACAGATACGCAGTATTTT

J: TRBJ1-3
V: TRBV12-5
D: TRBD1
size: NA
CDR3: CASGPRGLGGNTIYF
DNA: TGTGCTAGTGGTCCGAGGGGGCTTGGGGGAAACACCATATATTTT

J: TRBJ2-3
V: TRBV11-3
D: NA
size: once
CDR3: CASSLGTGGLRDTQYF
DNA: TGTGCCAGCAGCTTGGGAACAGGAGGGTTGCGAGATACGCAGTATTTT

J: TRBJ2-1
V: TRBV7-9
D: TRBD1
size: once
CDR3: CASSGAGGSYNEQFF
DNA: TGTGCCAGCAGCGGAGCAGGGGGCAGCTACAATGAGCAGTTCTTC

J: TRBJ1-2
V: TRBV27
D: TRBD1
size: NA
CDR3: CASSLSSSGTGYGYTF
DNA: TGTGCCAGCAGTTTATCTTCATCCGGGACAGGGTATGGCTACACCTTC

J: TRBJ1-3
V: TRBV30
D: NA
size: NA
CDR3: CAWSYGGSGNTIYF
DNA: TGTGCCTGGAGTTACGGTGGCTCTGGAAACACCATATATTTT

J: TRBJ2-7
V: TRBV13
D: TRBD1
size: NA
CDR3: CASSLADRGEHYEQYF
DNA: TGTGCCAGCAGCTTAGCGGACAGGGGAGAGCACTACGAGCAGTACTTC

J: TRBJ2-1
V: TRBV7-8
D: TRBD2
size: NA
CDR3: CASSLVASGAGYNEQFF
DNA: TGTGCCAGCAGCTTAGTTGCTAGCGGGGCGGGCTACAATGAGCAGTTCTTC

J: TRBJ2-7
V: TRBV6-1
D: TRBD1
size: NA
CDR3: CASSEGTGPNFYEQYF
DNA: TGTGCCAGCAGTGAAGGGACAGGGCCTAACTTCTACGAGCAGTACTTC

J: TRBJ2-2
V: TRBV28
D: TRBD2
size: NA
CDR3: CASVFSGTSLAGELFF
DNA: TGTGCCAGCGTTTTTTCCGGGACTAGCTTGGCCGGGGAGCTGTTTTTT

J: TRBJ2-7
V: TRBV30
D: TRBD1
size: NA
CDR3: CAWSERYRGSYEQYF
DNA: TGTGCCTGGAGTGAACGCTACAGGGGTTCCTACGAGCAGTACTTC

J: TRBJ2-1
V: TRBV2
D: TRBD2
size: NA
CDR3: CASSAGLAGGRGVFF
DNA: TGTGCCAGCAGCGCGGGACTAGCGGGGGGACGGGGTGTTTTCTTC

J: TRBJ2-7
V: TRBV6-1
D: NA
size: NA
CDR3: CASSVVQGIYEQYF
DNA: TGTGCCAGCAGTGTGGTTCAGGGAATCTACGAGCAGTACTTC

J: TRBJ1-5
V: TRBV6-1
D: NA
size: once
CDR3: CASSFQGKGQPQHF
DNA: TGTGCCAGCAGTTTCCAGGGTAAGGGTCAGCCCCAGCATTTT

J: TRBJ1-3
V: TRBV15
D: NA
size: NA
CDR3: CATSRDHAGIGNTIYF
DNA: TGTGCCACCAGCAGAGATCATGCCGGGATCGGAAACACCATATATTTT

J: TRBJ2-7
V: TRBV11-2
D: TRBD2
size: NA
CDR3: CASSSSWGRGSSYEQYF
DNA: TGTGCCAGCAGCTCCTCCTGGGGGAGGGGAAGCTCCTACGAGCAGTACTTC

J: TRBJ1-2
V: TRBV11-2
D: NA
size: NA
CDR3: CASSLVRNYGYTF
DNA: TGTGCCAGCAGCTTAGTACGGAACTATGGCTACACCTTC

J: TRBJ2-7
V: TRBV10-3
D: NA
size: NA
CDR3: CAISAGGFFHEQYF
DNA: TGTGCCATCAGTGCCGGGGGATTTTTTCACGAGCAGTACTTC

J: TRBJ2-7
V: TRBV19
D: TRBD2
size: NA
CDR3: CASSGLAGGEQYF
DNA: TGTGCCAGTTCGGGACTAGCGGGGGGCGAGCAGTACTTC

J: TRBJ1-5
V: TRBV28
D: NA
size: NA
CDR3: CASSVDAASQHF
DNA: TGTGCCAGCAGTGTAGACGCGGCATCCCAGCATTTT

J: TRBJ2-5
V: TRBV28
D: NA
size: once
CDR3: CASSSRREGGETQYF
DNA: TGTGCCAGCAGTTCCCGCCGGGAAGGTGGAGAGACCCAGTACTTC

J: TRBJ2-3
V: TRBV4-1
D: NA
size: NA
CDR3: CASSQGASIDHDTQYF
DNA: TGCGCCAGCAGCCAAGGGGCGTCCATAGATCACGATACGCAGTATTTT

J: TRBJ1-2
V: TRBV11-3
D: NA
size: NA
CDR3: CASSFRHAYGYTF
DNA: TGTGCCAGCAGCTTTCGACACGCCTATGGCTACACCTTC

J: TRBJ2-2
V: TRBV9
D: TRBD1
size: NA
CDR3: CASSQGAVGELFF
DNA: TGTGCCAGCAGCCAGGGGGCGGTCGGGGAGCTGTTTTTT

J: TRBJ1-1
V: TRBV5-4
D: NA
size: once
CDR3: CASSLRGGNTEAFF
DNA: TGTGCCAGCAGCTTGAGGGGGGGGAACACTGAAGCTTTCTTT

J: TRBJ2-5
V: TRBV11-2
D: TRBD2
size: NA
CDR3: CASSLDFVAGAALQETQYF
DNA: TGTGCCAGCAGCTTAGATTTCGTAGCGGGAGCCGCCCTTCAAGAGACCCAGTACTTC

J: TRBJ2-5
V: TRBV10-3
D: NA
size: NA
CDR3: CAISDRQAQETQYF
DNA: TGTGCCATCAGTGATAGACAGGCACAAGAGACCCAGTACTTC

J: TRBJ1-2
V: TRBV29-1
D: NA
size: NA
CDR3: CSVERKGTNYGYTF
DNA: TGCAGCGTTGAACGAAAGGGGACTAACTATGGCTACACCTTC

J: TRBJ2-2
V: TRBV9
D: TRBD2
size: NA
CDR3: CASSVAAGVAGELFF
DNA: TGTGCCAGCAGCGTAGCGGCGGGAGTCGCCGGGGAGCTGTTTTTT

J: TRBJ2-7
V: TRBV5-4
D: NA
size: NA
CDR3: CASSPLMTSWGGEATQYF
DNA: TGTGCCAGCAGCCCGTTAATGACTTCATGGGGGGGCGAGGCAACGCAGTACTTC

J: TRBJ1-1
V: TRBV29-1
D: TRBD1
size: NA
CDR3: CSVEDRAGGEAFF
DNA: TGCAGCGTTGAAGATAGGGCAGGGGGGGAAGCTTTCTTT

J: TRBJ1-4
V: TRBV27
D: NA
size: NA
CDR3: CASRRGGFSTNEKLFF
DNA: TGTGCCAGCAGGCGGGGGGGATTTTCAACTAATGAAAAACTGTTTTTT

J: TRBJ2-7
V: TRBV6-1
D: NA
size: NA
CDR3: CASSTGHGGFEQYF
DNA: TGTGCCAGCAGTACAGGGCATGGAGGCTTCGAGCAGTACTTC

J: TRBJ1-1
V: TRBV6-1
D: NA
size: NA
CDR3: CASSGGSGVNTEAFF
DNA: TGTGCCAGCAGTGGGGGTTCGGGGGTGAACACTGAAGCTTTCTTT

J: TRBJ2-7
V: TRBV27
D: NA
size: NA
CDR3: CASRLSLMTGQYF
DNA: TGTGCCAGCAGACTCTCTCTAATGACGGGACAGTACTTC

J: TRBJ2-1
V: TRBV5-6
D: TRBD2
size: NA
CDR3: CASSYSTSGRVSPYNEQFF
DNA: TGTGCCAGCAGCTACAGTACTAGCGGGAGGGTCAGCCCCTACAATGAGCAGTTCTTC

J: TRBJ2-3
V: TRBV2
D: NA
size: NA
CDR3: CASSKGGADTQYF
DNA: TGTGCCAGCAGCAAAGGGGGGGCAGATACGCAGTATTTT

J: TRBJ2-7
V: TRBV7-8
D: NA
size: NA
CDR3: CASSYPGDFYEQYF
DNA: TGTGCCAGCAGCTACCCGGGGGATTTCTACGAGCAGTACTTC

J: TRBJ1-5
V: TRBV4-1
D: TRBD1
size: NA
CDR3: CASSLPGQGNSQPQHF
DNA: TGCGCCAGCAGCCTCCCGGGACAGGGGAATAGTCAGCCCCAGCATTTT

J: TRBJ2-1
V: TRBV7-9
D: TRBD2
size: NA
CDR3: CASSLAPAGTGNEQFF
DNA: TGTGCCAGCAGCTTAGCTCCAGCGGGAACTGGGAATGAGCAGTTCTTC

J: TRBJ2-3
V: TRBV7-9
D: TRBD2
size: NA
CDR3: CAGATSGNSDTQYF
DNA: TGTGCCGGAGCGACTAGCGGGAATTCAGATACGCAGTATTTT

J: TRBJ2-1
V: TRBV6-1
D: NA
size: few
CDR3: CASSEDEGGGYTEQFF
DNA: TGTGCCAGCAGTGAAGACGAAGGGGGGGGTTACACTGAGCAGTTCTTC

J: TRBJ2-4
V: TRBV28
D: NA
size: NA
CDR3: CASSLLASVVAKNIQYF
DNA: TGTGCCAGCAGTTTATTGGCTAGCGTTGTAGCCAAAAACATTCAGTACTTC

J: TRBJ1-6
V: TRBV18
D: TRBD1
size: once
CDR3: CASSRKGQGISPLHF
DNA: TGTGCCAGCTCACGAAAGGGACAGGGTATTTCACCCCTCCACTTT

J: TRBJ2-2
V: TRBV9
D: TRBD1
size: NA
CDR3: CASSAPTGPGELFF
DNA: TGTGCCAGCAGCGCCCCGACAGGGCCCGGGGAGCTGTTTTTT

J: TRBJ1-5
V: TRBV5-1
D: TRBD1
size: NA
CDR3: CASSPTGGIQPQHF
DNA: TGCGCCAGCAGCCCGACAGGGGGGATTCAGCCCCAGCATTTT